A single sample is the source of the 26 T cell receptor beta chains below, sequenced in a study of blood T cell repertoires in COVID-19. Only in-frame clones appear in the TCRdb table, and some are missing; sequencing was by immunoSEQ multiplex PCR. The sample shows 250,000 or so clones, 90% of them seen only once. The sample comprised peripheral blood. The receptors here all came from a woman in her sixties with COVID-19, enrolled during active disease.

This chain uses TRBV18 with TRBJ1-2; possibly TRBD1 for D (6 bases). V shed 3 bases and J shed 2 bases, with 10 bases lying between them. Per germline, CDR1 KGHSH and CDR2 LQKENI. The CDR3 totals 14 residues. CDR3 sequence reads: CASSPSGQNYGYTF. The CDR3 DNA reads TGTGCCAGCTCACCGTCTGGACAGAACTATGGCTACACCTTC.

The rearrangement links TRBV2 to TRBJ1-1, with D possibly matching TRBD1 (6 bases). The V gene's germline CDR1 is SNHLY and CDR2 FYNNEI. CDR3 length: 16 amino acids. Trimming removed 6 bases at V and 3 bases at J, with 20 bases between. The CDR3 spells CASRLAGGGYYTEAFF. In DNA, the CDR3 is TGTGCCAGCAGACTCGCGGGGGGCGGATACTACACTGAAGCTTTCTTT.

The chain employs TRBV15 and TRBJ1-2; D perhaps matches TRBD1 (5 bases). The CDR3 loop spans 15 amino acids. Per the germline V gene, CDR1 is LNHNV and CDR2 is YYDKDF (reference sequence). V was cut by 0 bases and J by 8 bases, with 16 bases left in between. DNA for the CDR3: TGTGCCACCAGCAGAGATAAGGGGAGGGCAGGAGGCTACACCTTC. Its translation is CATSRDKGRAGGYTF.

The chain has TRBV10-3 and TRBJ2-6, with 12 bases aligning to TRBD1. This CDR3 contains 22 residues. Unmatched junction bases numbered 16, after V lost 2 bases and J lost 2 bases. CDR1 is ENHRY and CDR2 is SYGVKD in the germline V gene. CDR3 sequence reads: CAISEKLRHPGQGAPGANVLTF. For the CDR3, the DNA is TGTGCCATCAGTGAGAAACTCAGACACCCGGGACAGGGGGCGCCTGGGGCCAACGTCCTGACTTTC.

The sample holds a few counts of this clone. The chain uses TRBV19 and TRBJ1-5, with 7 bases that match TRBD1. V was pared by 3 bases and J by 1 base, with 9 bases of the junction left unmatched. This CDR3 spans 17 amino acids. CDR1 LNHDA and CDR2 SQIVND come from the germline V gene (reference sequence). The CDR3 bases are TGTGCCAGTAGTATCAACAGGGGAGGAGGAAGCAATCAGCCCCAGCATTTT. It is translated as CASSINRGGGSNQPQHF.

This clone was counted a single time. The chain is built from TRBV27 and TRBJ2-7; possible D gene TRBD1, 5 bases. The CDR3 runs 13 residues. Trimming removed 0 bases at V and 4 bases at J, with 7 bases between. CDR1 MNHEY and CDR2 SMNVEV come from the germline V gene (reference sequence). The CDR3 is CASSLSKGYEQYF. The DNA for the CDR3 is TGTGCCAGCAGTTTATCGAAGGGGTACGAGCAGTACTTC.

This clone appeared a single time. V gene TRBV4-2 combines with J gene TRBJ2-5, with 9 nucleotides matching TRBD1. Germline V lookup: CDR1 LGHNA, CDR2 YNFKEQ. The CDR3 spans 14 residues. J gave up 1 base and V 6 bases, and 3 bases lay outside the gene matches. CDR3 protein: CASRQGAFQETQYF. CDR3 coding DNA: TGTGCCAGCAGACAGGGGGCCTTCCAAGAGACCCAGTACTTC.

This rearrangement joins TRBV2 to TRBJ2-5; 8 bases are shared with TRBD1. Trimming cost V 6 bases and J 2 bases; bases outside gene matches: 2. This CDR3 has 13 amino acids. CDR1 and CDR2 from the germline V gene are SNHLY and FYNNEI. The CDR3 coding sequence is TGTGCCAGCAGGAGGGACAGGCAAGAGACCCAGTACTTC. The encoded protein is CASRRDRQETQYF.

The genes are TRBV9 and TRBJ1-4; D gene uncertain. Germline V gives CDR1 SGDLS, CDR2 YYNGEE. This CDR3 is built from 16 residues. V was pared by 4 bases and J by 0 bases, with 13 bases between. The CDR3 loop is CASSPRGGPTNEKLFF. The CDR3 DNA sequence: TGTGCCAGCAGCCCTCGGGGTGGCCCAACTAATGAAAAACTGTTTTTT.

This chain joins TRBV18 and TRBJ1-4; D perhaps matches TRBD1 (5 bases). Germline-derived CDR1 and CDR2 are KGHSH and LQKENI. This CDR3 contains 15 residues. Between the trimmed V and J ends, which lost 3 bases and 0 bases, there was a span of 8 bases. CDR3 bases: TGTGCCAGCTCACCTGCGACAGCAACTAATGAAAAACTGTTTTTT. Protein sequence: CASSPATATNEKLFF.

This clone was observed a few times. At one of its ends the junction is not consistent with the germline gene, which may arise from a read error. This chain joins TRBV11-1 and TRBJ1-1, with 7 bases lining up with TRBD1. CDR1 is SGHAT and CDR2 is FQDESV in the germline V gene (reference sequence). This CDR3 region has 14 residues. The chain's CDR3 is CASSPTGTARWRSF. The CDR3 DNA sequence: TGTGCCAGCAGCCCAACCGGGACAGCCCGGTGGCGTTCCTTT.

The V and J genes are TRBV5-5 and TRBJ1-2; D ambiguous. V was cut by 1 base and J by 1 base, with 11 bases left in between. The CDR3 is 15 residues long. Germline V lookup: CDR1 SGHKS, CDR2 YYEKEE (reference sequence). In DNA form, the CDR3 reads TGTGCCAGCAGCTTGACGACCGGGAATAACTATGGCTACACCTTC. Protein product: CASSLTTGNNYGYTF.

The V gene is TRBV7-9, the J gene TRBJ1-2, with 7 positions matching TRBD1. Unmatched junction bases numbered 16, after V lost 5 bases and J lost 4 bases. From germline, CDR1 is SEHNR and CDR2 FQNEAQ (reference sequence). The CDR3 is 17 amino acids. CDR3: CASSATGMESYRYGYTF. CDR3 nucleotides: TGTGCCAGCAGCGCGACAGGGATGGAGAGCTACCGCTATGGCTACACCTTC. The full variable domain, in which reference TRBV7-9 and TRBJ1-2 provide the parts outside the CDR3, is DTGVSQNPRHKITKRGQNVTFRCDPISEHNRLYWYRQTLGQGPEFLTYFQNEAQLEKSRLLSDRFSAERPKGSFSTLEIQRTEQGDSAMYLCASSATGMESYRYGYTFGSGTRLTVV.

This chain connects TRBV20-1 to TRBJ2-2; D is undetermined. Germline V gene lookup returns CDR1 DFQATT and CDR2 SNEGSKA (reference sequence). Trimming took off 3 bases at V and 5 bases at J, with 10 bases between the two ends. The CDR3 has 13 amino acids. The DNA of the CDR3 is TGCAGTGCTAGTATCGGTTTTACCGGGGAGCTGTTTTTT. Encoded protein: CSASIGFTGELFF.

In this sample, this clone turned up once. Other DNA sequences from this sample encode an identical CDR3 as well. The chain employs TRBV5-1 and TRBJ1-2; a weak D match, TRBD1 (5 bases). CDR1 is SGHRS and CDR2 is YFSETQ in the germline V gene. The CDR3 sequence is 16 residues long. Deletions cut 1 base from V and 4 bases from J, with 17 bases between. In nucleotides, the CDR3 is TGCGCCAGCAGCTTGCCCCCTCTCGACAGAACCTATGGCTACACCTTC. It encodes CASSLPPLDRTYGYTF. Full variable domain (missing parts from reference TRBV5-1 and TRBJ1-2): KAGVTQTPRYLIKTRGQQVTLSCSPISGHRSVSWYQQTPGQGLQFLFEYFSETQRNKGNFPGRFSGRQFSNSRSEMNVSTLELGDSALYLCASSLPPLDRTYGYTFGSGTRLTVV.

The chain carries TRBV5-1 and TRBJ2-2, with 10 bases that match TRBD1. Germline V CDR1 and CDR2: SGHRS, YFSETQ. The CDR3 consists of 15 residues. V lost 1 base, J lost 6 bases, and 3 bases stayed unmatched. In nucleotides, the CDR3 is TGCGCCAGCAGCTTGTTGACAGGGGGCTCCGGGGAGCTGTTTTTT. Protein product: CASSLLTGGSGELFF.

This chain joins TRBV5-5 and TRBJ1-2; 8 bases align to TRBD1. V dropped 3 bases and J dropped 4; count of bases not matched to a gene: 5. The CDR3 loop spans 14 amino acids. The germline V gene encodes CDR1 SGHKS and CDR2 YYEKEE (reference sequence). CDR3 sequence (DNA): TGTGCCAGCAGCTGGGACAGGAGCAGCTATGGCTACACCTTC. Amino acids: CASSWDRSSYGYTF.

V and J are TRBV6-5 and TRBJ2-7, with TRBD1 identical over 7 bases. The trim removed 5 bases at V and 6 bases at J, leaving 4 bases unmatched. Per germline, CDR1 MNHEY and CDR2 SVGAGI. There are 12 residues in the CDR3. CDR3 amino acids: CASSPRTGEQYF. The CDR3 region has the DNA TGTGCCAGCAGTCCGCGGACAGGCGAGCAGTACTTC.

J is TRBJ1-2 and V is TRBV21-1; the listed D gene, TRBD1, was not tested against the DNA. TRBV21-1 is a known pseudogene. The CDR3 has 15 residues. CDR3 residues: CASQNRQRSNYGYTF. As DNA, the CDR3 is TGTGCCAGCCAAAACCGACAGAGGTCTAACTATGGCTACACCTTC.

Points on this clone: The sample contains more than one DNA sequence encoding this CDR3. The chain links TRBV7-2 to TRBJ1-2; D might be TRBD1 (6 bases). There are 12 residues in the CDR3. V was shortened by 8 bases and J by 7 bases, with 14 bases between the two germline ends. Germline CDR1 is SGHTA and CDR2 is FQGNSA. CDR3 sequence: CASRTQGSGYTF. The CDR3 DNA is TGTGCCAGCCGAACCCAGGGGAGTGGCTACACCTTC.

The chain employs TRBV10-3 and TRBJ1-4; D may be TRBD1 (5 bases). Germline V gene sequence: CDR1 ENHRY, CDR2 SYGVKD. This CDR3 spans 16 amino acids. With 3 bases removed from V and 5 bases from J, the gap between germline ends came to 16 bases. The CDR3 sequence: CAISEIWARGNEKLFF. The CDR3 DNA reads TGTGCCATCAGTGAAATCTGGGCCCGGGGGAATGAAAAACTGTTTTTT.

The chain combines TRBV18 with TRBJ2-2; no clear D gene. The ends were cut back, 4 bases at V and 0 bases at J, with 12 bases in the middle. CDR1 and CDR2 from the germline V gene are KGHSH and LQKENI. CDR3 size: 16 residues. The CDR3 region has the DNA TGTGCCAGCTCACTTCAGGCATCCACGAACACCGGGGAGCTGTTTTTT. This sequence encodes CASSLQASTNTGELFF.

The chain links TRBV13 to TRBJ2-1, with 9 bases identical to TRBD2. With 6 bases clipped from V and 6 bases from J, the junction kept 9 bases outside the gene matches. The length of the CDR3 is 15 residues. CDR1 is PRHDT, CDR2 FYEKMQ, per germline (reference sequence). CDR3 region: CASRLLAGEINEQFF. The DNA of the CDR3 is TGTGCCAGCAGACTCTTAGCGGGGGAAATCAATGAGCAGTTCTTC.

V gene TRBV30 combines with J gene TRBJ1-6; 7 positions agree with TRBD1. Trimming took 4 bases from V and 7 from J; bases not matched to a gene: 7. Germline CDR1 and CDR2: GTSNPN and SVGIG (reference sequence). This CDR3 region has 14 residues. The DNA of the CDR3 is TGTGCCTGGAACAGGGGAACTTTGAATTCACCCCTCCACTTT. Translated, it gives CAWNRGTLNSPLHF.

The gene calls are TRBV7-9 and TRBJ2-1; 7 nucleotides match TRBD2. This CDR3 contains 13 residues. From germline, CDR1 is SEHNR and CDR2 FQNEAQ (reference sequence). Losses at the gene ends were 4 bases for V and 9 bases for J; bases not matched to a gene: 6. This chain's CDR3 is CASSWEGFGEQFF. The CDR3 nucleotides are TGTGCCAGCAGCTGGGAGGGATTCGGTGAGCAGTTCTTC. Drawing the rest from reference TRBV7-9 and TRBJ2-1, the complete variable domain is DTGVSQNPRHKITKRGQNVTFRCDPISEHNRLYWYRQTLGQGPEFLTYFQNEAQLEKSRLLSDRFSAERPKGSFSTLEIQRTEQGDSAMYLCASSWEGFGEQFFGPGTRLTVL.

Worth noting for this clone: A read error may account for a junction end that differs from germline. The chain links TRBV7-2 to TRBJ1-5, with 9 bases identical to TRBD1. Per the germline V gene, CDR1 is SGHTA and CDR2 is FQGNSA. This CDR3 comprises 17 residues. This CDR3 is CASRLGTGMGLNQPQHF. CDR3 sequence (DNA): TGTGCCAGCAGGTTAGGGACAGGGATGGGTTTAAATCAGCCCCAGCATTTT.